The clone carrying this T cell receptor (beta chain) was detected only once. These data are taken from a study of shared clonotypes between healthy human individuals. In the original analysis: There were no quality scores in the junction-only immunoSEQ sequences, so filtering differed. Generated by immunoSEQ multiplex PCR, the TCRdb table keeps only in-frame clones and is missing some. The D gene and trimming were derived from the DNA, and the V and J assignments and clone size from that table. The table shows around 1.6 million clones, with 95% to 99% occurring only once. V was cut by 5 bases and J by 4 bases, with 11 bases left in between. This CDR3 has 13 amino acids. From germline, CDR1 is LGHNT and CDR2 FRNRAP.

The source material was naive CD4+ T cells sorted from blood. The subset is: CD45RA+ positively selected. This rearrangement joins TRBV12-5 to TRBJ2-5; D is undetermined. The receptor's source is a man aged 30 to 45 in good health. This CDR3 reads CASGAGRGETQYF. The CDR3 nucleotides read TGTGCTAGTGGTGCCGGGCGAGGAGAGACCCAGTACTTC.